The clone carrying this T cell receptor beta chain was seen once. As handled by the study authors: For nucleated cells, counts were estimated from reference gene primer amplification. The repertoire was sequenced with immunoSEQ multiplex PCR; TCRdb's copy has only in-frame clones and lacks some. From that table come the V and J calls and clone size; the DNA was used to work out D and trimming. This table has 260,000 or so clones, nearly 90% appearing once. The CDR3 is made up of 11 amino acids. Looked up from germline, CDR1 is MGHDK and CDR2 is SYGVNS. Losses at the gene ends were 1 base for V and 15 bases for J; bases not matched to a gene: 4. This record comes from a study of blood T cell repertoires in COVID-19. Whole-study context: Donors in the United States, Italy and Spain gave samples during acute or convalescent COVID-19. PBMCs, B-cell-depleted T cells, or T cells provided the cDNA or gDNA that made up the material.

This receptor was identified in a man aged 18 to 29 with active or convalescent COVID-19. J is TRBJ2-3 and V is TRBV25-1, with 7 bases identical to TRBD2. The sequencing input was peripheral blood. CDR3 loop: CASSESERGYF. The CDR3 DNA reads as TGTGCCAGCAGTGAATCGGAGCGGGGCTATTTT.